This T cell receptor beta chain was found in a study of quantifying T cell responses using KT2 cells. Overall study: Reverse transcription used primers in the TCR alpha and beta constant regions. Study conclusions and caveats: Even the lowest spike-in, about one KT2 cell per 100,000 PBMC, yielded detectable KT2 sequences. Very high KT2 spike-in numbers caused saturation in KT2 sequence detection.

KT2, a clone with a known TCR, was spiked into unfractionated PBMC. A few counts support this clonotype. Its antigen is still unknown. Each cDNA got a UMI-containing oligo ligated at its 3' end. First-round PCR used 3 to 4 cycles and beta primers RC1.1 and RC1.2 covering TRBC1 and TRBC2. TCRdb analysed the UMI-ligation and nested PCR reads with MiXCR anew, one entry per CDR3 protein. The data contain more than 55,000 distinct CDR3 sequences, approximately 13% of them singletons. This TCR was recovered from a human donor. The sequenced sample was PBMCs spiked with cells of the T cell clone KT2.

Here the CDR3 DNA reads TGTGCCAGTACCGGGGCCGGCTCCTACGAGCAGTACTTC. Its protein is CASTGAGSYEQYF. The chain uses TRBV6-5 and TRBJ2-7; D may match TRBD1 or TRBD2 (5 bases each). The CDR3 covers 13 residues. CDR1 and CDR2 (germline): MNHEY, SVGAGI. Trimming pared 9 bases from V and 0 bases from J, leaving 12 bases between.